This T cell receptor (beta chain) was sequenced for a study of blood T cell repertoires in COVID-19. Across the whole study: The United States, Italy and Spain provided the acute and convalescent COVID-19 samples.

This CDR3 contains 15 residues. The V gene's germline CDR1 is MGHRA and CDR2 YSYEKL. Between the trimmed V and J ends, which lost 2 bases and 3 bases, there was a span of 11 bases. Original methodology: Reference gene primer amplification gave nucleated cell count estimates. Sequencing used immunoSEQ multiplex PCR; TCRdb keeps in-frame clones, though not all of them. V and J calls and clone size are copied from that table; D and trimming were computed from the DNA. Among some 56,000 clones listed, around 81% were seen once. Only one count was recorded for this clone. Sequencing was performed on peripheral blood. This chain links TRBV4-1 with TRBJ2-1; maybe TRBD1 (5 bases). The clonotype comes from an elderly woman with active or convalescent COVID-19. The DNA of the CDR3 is TGCGCCAGCAGCCAACTCGACAGTCTCTACAATGAGCAGTTCTTC. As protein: CASSQLDSLYNEQFF.